One sample yielded the 10 T cell receptor beta chains listed below, sequenced in a study of T cells in tumors after PD-1 blockade (dated by TCRdb to about 2019). The library was produced with the immunoSEQ multiplex PCR assay. TCRdb took this table from immuneACCESS and kept in-frame rearrangements with V and J called. Such tables lack part of the clones; where checked against another copy, unresolved V genes explain under half of the gap, and the rest is unexplained. The sample contains tens of thousands of clones, approximately 74% of them found a single time. The ten largest clones add up to over 3.5% of the sample. The sample's time point label, decoded: after anti-PD-1 therapy. Sequenced material: PBMCs, taken after anti-PD-1 treatment. Receptors originate from a human donor with basal cell carcinoma.

This clone is a singleton in its sample. J is TRBJ1-5 and V is TRBV12-3 or TRBV12-4; D ambiguous. The CDR3 sequence is 12 residues long. Trimming took 2 bases from V and 9 from J, leaving 8 bases between them. CDR3 residues: CASSLPVGPQHF. For the CDR3, the DNA is TGTGCCAGCAGTTTACCGGTTGGGCCCCAGCATTTT.

This clone has more than one count but fewer than ten. The rearrangement joins TRBV27 to TRBJ2-5; 9 bases map to TRBD1. After removal of 6 bases from V and 5 bases from J, the junction contained 10 bases not matched to a gene. The CDR3 runs to 15 residues. Germline CDR1 is MNHEY and CDR2 is SMNVEV (reference sequence). For the CDR3, the DNA is TGTGCCAGCAGCACTCCGGGGGACAGGGCTGAGACCCAGTACTTC. It translates to CASSTPGDRAETQYF.

Only a few counts were recorded for this clone. The V gene is TRBV3-1 (or the pseudogene TRBV3-2), the J gene TRBJ2-2; the match to TRBD2 covers 16 bases. The CDR3 contains 19 residues. Trimming removed 6 bases from V and 5 bases from J; junction bases left unmatched: 12. Germline CDR1 and CDR2: LGHDT and YNNKEL (reference sequence). In DNA form, the CDR3 reads TGTGCCAGCAGGAAACCGGGACTAGCGGGGGGGCCGGGGACCGGGGAGCTGTTTTTT. Translated: CASRKPGLAGGPGTGELFF.

This chain links TRBV6-1 with TRBJ1-3, with 8 bases that match TRBD1. The J segment lost 3 bases and the V segment lost 3 bases, leaving 10 bases of the junction unmatched. The germline V gene has CDR1 MNHNS and CDR2 SASEGT. The CDR3 sequence is 17 residues long. CDR3 in amino acids: CASSEFADRGVGNTIYF. Here the CDR3 DNA reads TGTGCCAGCAGTGAGTTCGCTGACAGGGGTGTTGGAAACACCATATATTTT.

This clone was picked up a small number of times. One end of the junction fails to match germline, which may point to a read error. DNA of the CDR3: TGTGCCACCAGCAGAGATCGCCAAGACTACGGCTACACCTTC. It encodes CATSRDRQDYGYTF. The J gene is TRBJ1-2, the V gene TRBV15; no clear D gene. Germline lookup yields CDR1 LNHNV and CDR2 YYDKDF (reference sequence). The CDR3 totals 14 residues.

The rearrangement links TRBV20-1 to TRBJ1-1, with D unclear. With 0 bases removed from V and 8 bases from J, the gap between germline ends came to 7 bases. The CDR3 runs to 11 residues. Germline-derived CDR1 and CDR2 are DFQATT and SNEGSKA (reference sequence). The CDR3, as DNA: TGCAGTGCTAGAGAAAAGGGAGAAGCTTTCTTT. Its translation is CSAREKGEAFF.

This sequence joins TRBV7-2 and TRBJ1-5; a weak D match, TRBD1 (5 bases). The CDR3 is made up of 15 amino acids. V gave up 1 base and J gave up 4 bases, with 11 bases separating them. Germline V gives CDR1 SGHTA, CDR2 FQGNSA. CDR3 in DNA: TGTGCCAGCAGCTTAGGGCGGGGACGGAATCAGCCCCAGCATTTT. As protein: CASSLGRGRNQPQHF.

This clone was observed a single time. Written as DNA, the CDR3 is TGCAGCGGGACGGGAGGGTCAGATACGCAGTATTTT. Translated: CSGTGGSDTQYF. The chain couples TRBV29-1 to TRBJ2-3; 8 bases agree with TRBD2. Losses at the gene ends were 7 bases for V and 4 bases for J; bases not matched to a gene: 4. CDR1 SQVTM and CDR2 ANQGSEA come from the germline V gene. This CDR3 spans 12 amino acids.

The chain links TRBV7-9 to TRBJ1-6, with 9 bases that match TRBD1. The trim removed 7 bases at V and 7 bases at J, leaving 8 bases unmatched. Germline CDR1 reads SEHNR; CDR2 reads FQNEAQ (reference sequence). The length of the CDR3 is 15 residues. CDR3 sequence reads: CASNSGTGPNSPLHF. The CDR3 nucleotides read TGTGCCAGCAATTCAGGGACAGGGCCGAATTCACCCCTCCACTTT.

The rearrangement joins TRBV5-1 to TRBJ2-7; 9 nucleotides match TRBD2. The CDR3 loop spans 15 amino acids. With 7 bases clipped from V and 1 base from J, the junction kept 9 bases outside the gene matches. From germline, CDR1 is SGHRS and CDR2 YFSETQ. The DNA for the CDR3 is TGCGCCAGCGGTGTAGCGGGGGCACCATCCTACGAGCAGTACTTC. The encoded protein is CASGVAGAPSYEQYF.